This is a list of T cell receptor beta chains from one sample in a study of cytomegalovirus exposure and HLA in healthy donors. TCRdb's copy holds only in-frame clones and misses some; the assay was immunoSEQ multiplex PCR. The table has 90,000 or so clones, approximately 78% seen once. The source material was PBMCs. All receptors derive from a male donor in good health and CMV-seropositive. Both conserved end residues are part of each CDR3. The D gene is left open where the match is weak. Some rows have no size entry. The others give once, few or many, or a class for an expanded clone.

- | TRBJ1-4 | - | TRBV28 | TGTGCCAGCAGTTCCCCGCCTAGGAGGTTCATGTTTTTT | CASSSPPRRFMFF
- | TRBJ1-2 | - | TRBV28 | TGTGCCACGGATGATGGTTGGGGGCAGAACTATGGCTACACCTTC | CATDDGWGQNYGYTF
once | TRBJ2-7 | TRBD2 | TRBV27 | TGTGCCAGCAGTTATGCTAGCGGGACCTACGAGCAGTACTTC | CASSYASGTYEQYF
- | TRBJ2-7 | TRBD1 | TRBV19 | TGTGCCAGTAGTCCAGGGGGCAACATCTACGAGCAGTACTTC | CASSPGGNIYEQYF
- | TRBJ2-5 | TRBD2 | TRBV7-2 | TGTGCCAGCAGCTTACGTCCTAGCGGGGAGACCCAGTACTTC | CASSLRPSGETQYF
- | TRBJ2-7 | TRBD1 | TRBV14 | TGTGCCAGCAGTGGGACAGATCGTCTCGACGAGCAGTACTTC | CASSGTDRLDEQYF
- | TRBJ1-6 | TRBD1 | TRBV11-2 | TGTGCCAGCAGCTTAGAGCCGGGACAGGCTTCACCCCTCCACTTT | CASSLEPGQASPLHF
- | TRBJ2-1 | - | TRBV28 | TGTGCCAGTACGCCCCGGGACAAACTTGACAATGAGCAGTTCTTC | CASTPRDKLDNEQFF
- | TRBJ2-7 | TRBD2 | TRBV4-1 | TGCGCCAGCAGCCAAGACGACGGGGGGTCCTACGAGCAGTACTTC | CASSQDDGGSYEQYF
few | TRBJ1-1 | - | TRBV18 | TGTGCCAGCTCACCAGTTTCGCGGGGGCTGGACACTGAAGCTTTCTTT | CASSPVSRGLDTEAFF